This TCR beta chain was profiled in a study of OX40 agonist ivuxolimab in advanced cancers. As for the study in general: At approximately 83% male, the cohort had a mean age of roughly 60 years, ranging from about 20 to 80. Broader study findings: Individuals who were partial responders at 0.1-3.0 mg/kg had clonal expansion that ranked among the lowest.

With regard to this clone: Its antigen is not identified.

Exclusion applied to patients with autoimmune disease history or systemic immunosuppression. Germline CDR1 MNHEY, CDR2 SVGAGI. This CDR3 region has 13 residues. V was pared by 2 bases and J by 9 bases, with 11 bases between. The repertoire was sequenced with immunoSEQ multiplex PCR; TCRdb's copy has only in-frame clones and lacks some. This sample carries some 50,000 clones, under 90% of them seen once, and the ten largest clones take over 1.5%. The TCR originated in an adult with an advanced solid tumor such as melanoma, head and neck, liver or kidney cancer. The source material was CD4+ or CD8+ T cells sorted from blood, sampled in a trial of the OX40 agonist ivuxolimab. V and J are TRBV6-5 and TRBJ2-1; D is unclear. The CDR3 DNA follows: TGTGCCAGCAGTTACGGCTTAGACATTGAGCAGTTCTTC. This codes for CASSYGLDIEQFF.